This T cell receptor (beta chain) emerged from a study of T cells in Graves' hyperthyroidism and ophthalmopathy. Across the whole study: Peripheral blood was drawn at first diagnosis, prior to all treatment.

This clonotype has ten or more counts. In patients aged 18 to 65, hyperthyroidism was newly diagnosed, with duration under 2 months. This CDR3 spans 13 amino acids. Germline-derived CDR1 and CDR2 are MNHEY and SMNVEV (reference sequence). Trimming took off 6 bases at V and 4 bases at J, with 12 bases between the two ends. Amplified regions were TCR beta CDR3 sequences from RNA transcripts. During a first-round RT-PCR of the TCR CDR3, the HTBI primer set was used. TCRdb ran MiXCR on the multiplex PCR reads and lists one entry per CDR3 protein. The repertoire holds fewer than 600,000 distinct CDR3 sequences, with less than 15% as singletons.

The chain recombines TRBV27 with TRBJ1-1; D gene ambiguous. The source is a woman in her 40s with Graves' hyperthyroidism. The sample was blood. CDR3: CASRLGFATEAFF. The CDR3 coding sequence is TGTGCCAGCAGGTTGGGTTTCGCCACTGAAGCTTTCTTT.